The 3 T cell receptor beta chains given below trace back to one sample, sequenced in a study of blood T cells in healthy people across ages. A J-beta primer mix and a sample-barcoded 5' primer were used in a second PCR of about 7 to 12 cycles. Each CDR3 protein is one row after TCRdb ran MiXCR on the 5' RACE reads. The data hold about 670,000 distinct CDR3 sequences, with over 40% observed a single time. Sequenced material: blood. These receptors were obtained from a woman older than 75 in good health.

This clonotype was detected many times. The chain couples TRBV20-1 to TRBJ2-7, with a possible D match to TRBD2 (6 bases). Per the germline V gene, CDR1 is DFQATT and CDR2 is SNEGSKA (reference sequence). The CDR3 is made up of 13 amino acids. V lost 2 bases to trimming and J lost 3 bases, with 11 bases between them. The CDR3 DNA reads TGCAGTGCTAGACCCGGACTAAGCTACGAGCAGTACTTC. It translates to CSARPGLSYEQYF.

The chain links TRBV4-2 to TRBJ1-1; no clear D. The germline gives CDR1 LGHNA, CDR2 YNFKEQ. V gave up 1 base and J gave up 5 bases, with 14 bases separating them. The CDR3 extends over 15 amino acids. The CDR3 sequence: CASSQGETRRTEAFF. DNA for the CDR3: TGTGCCAGCAGCCAAGGAGAAACGCGGAGGACTGAAGCTTTCTTT.

The chain joins TRBV28 to TRBJ2-3, with TRBD2 matching over 8 bases. Germline CDR1 MDHEN, CDR2 SYDVKM. Germline trimming cut 3 bases from V and 2 bases from J; bases unmatched to any gene: 10. The CDR3 spans 17 residues. The CDR3 nucleotides read TGTGCCAGCAGTTTCCCCGGGACTAGACCGATCACAGATACGCAGTATTTT. This translates into CASSFPGTRPITDTQYF.